This TCR beta chain was obtained from a study of response to subunit inactivated influenza vaccine. The CDR3 contains 15 residues. The germline V gene encodes CDR1 SGHDT and CDR2 YYEEEE. V lost 5 bases and J lost 7; bases outside the gene matches: 11. TCRdb redid the calling of the RT-PCR reads with MiXCR, one entry per CDR3 protein. The sample lists about 520,000 distinct CDR3 sequences; approximately 24% were seen once. This chain uses TRBV5-6 with TRBJ1-2; 10 bases line up with TRBD1. The sequence derives from a man aged 50 to 59 who received an inactivated influenza vaccine. The specimen comprised CD4+ T cells sorted from PBMCs, sampled about 5 days after vaccination. This CDR3 is CASRKADRGFFGYTF. The CDR3 bases are TGTGCCAGCAGAAAAGCGGACAGGGGGTTTTTTGGCTACACCTTC.